These 18 T cell receptor beta chains were sequenced from one sample in a study of shared clonotypes between healthy human individuals (dated by TCRdb to 2018 to 2020). Receptor libraries were prepared by the immunoSEQ multiplex PCR assay. The source is immuneACCESS, and TCRdb retained only in-frame sequences with V and J called. Part of the clones is not carried over; for the studies checked, unresolved V genes explain less than half of this, and the remainder is unexplained. Across this sample there are some 2,400,000 clones, with 90% to 96% seen only once. The ten largest account for around 0.13% of the sample. The sample comprised naive CD4+ T cells sorted from blood. Interpreted using the paper, the cell subset or site label stands for: CD45RA+ positively selected. These receptor sequences come from a man younger than 35 in good health.

The V gene is TRBV6-5, the J gene TRBJ2-7, with 7 bases aligning to TRBD1. Unmatched junction bases numbered 10, after V lost 5 bases and J lost 3 bases. Germline V gives CDR1 MNHEY, CDR2 SVGAGI. The CDR3 runs 15 residues. The CDR3 sequence: CASSPDRINDYEQYF. The CDR3, as DNA: TGTGCCAGCAGTCCGGACAGGATAAACGACTACGAGCAGTACTTC.

This clone was observed a handful of times. This chain links TRBV30 with TRBJ1-5; a possible D gene is TRBD1 (5 bases). V gave up 2 bases and J gave up 9 bases, with 20 bases separating them. The length of the CDR3 is 15 residues. Germline loops: CDR1 GTSNPN, CDR2 SVGIG (reference sequence). Here the CDR3 DNA reads TGTGCCTGGAGTCTAAGGGGCAGTTCCCCCAGGCCCCAGCATTTT. Amino acids: CAWSLRGSSPRPQHF.

This clone was seen only a few times. The chain couples TRBV29-1 to TRBJ1-1; D perhaps matches TRBD1 (5 bases). Germline CDR1 reads SQVTM; CDR2 reads ANQGSEA. This CDR3 is built from 15 residues. Trimming cost V 1 base and J 3 bases, with 15 bases left between them. CDR3 nucleotides: TGCAGCGTTGAAGTCCAGGGTTTCGCGTACACTGAAGCTTTCTTT. Its translation is CSVEVQGFAYTEAFF. The full variable domain, completed using reference TRBV29-1 and TRBJ1-1, is SAVISQKPSRDICQRGTSLTIQCQVDSQVTMMFWYRQQPGQSLTLIATANQGSEATYESGFVIDKFPISRPNLTFSTLTVSNMSPEDSSIYLCSVEVQGFAYTEAFFGQGTRLTVV.

V and J are TRBV7-3 and TRBJ2-2, with 9 bases aligning to TRBD1. The junction had 5 bases not matched to a gene; V was cut back by 8 bases and J by 4 bases. Germline V gene data show CDR1 as SGHTA and CDR2 as FQGTGA. The CDR3 runs to 14 residues. The CDR3 spells CASGTGNPTGELFF. The CDR3 DNA reads as TGTGCCAGCGGGACAGGGAACCCCACCGGGGAGCTGTTTTTT.

The gene calls are TRBV5-1 and TRBJ2-5; a weak D match, TRBD2 (5 bases). The CDR3 consists of 14 residues. The V and J ends lost 1 base and 5 bases respectively, with 12 bases between them. CDR1 and CDR2 (germline): SGHRS, YFSETQ. The CDR3 region is CASSLQLGVETQYF. CDR3 coding DNA: TGCGCCAGCAGCTTGCAGCTCGGGGTGGAGACCCAGTACTTC.

This chain links TRBV29-1 with TRBJ2-7, with TRBD1 identical over 10 bases. V lost 6 bases, J lost 2 bases, and 7 bases stayed unmatched. CDR1 is SQVTM and CDR2 is ANQGSEA in the germline V gene. The CDR3 spans 14 residues. The DNA for the CDR3 is TGCAGCGTAGAGGACAGGGGGTCCCCCTACGAGCAGTACTTC. Translated, it gives CSVEDRGSPYEQYF.

This rearrangement joins TRBV25-1 to TRBJ2-7, with 9 nucleotides matching TRBD1. The CDR3 totals 15 residues. The V gene's germline CDR1 is MGHDK and CDR2 SYGVNS. V lost 6 bases, J lost 1 base, and 7 bases stayed unmatched. CDR3 coding DNA: TGTGCCAGCAGCTGGGGAGGACAGGGGTCCTACGAGCAGTACTTC. It is translated as CASSWGGQGSYEQYF.

The chain links TRBV28 to TRBJ1-1; D unclear. The CDR3 runs 13 residues. V gave up 8 bases and J gave up 6 bases, with 16 bases separating them. Looked up from germline, CDR1 is MDHEN and CDR2 is SYDVKM. CDR3 loop: CASCDPGSPEAFF. DNA for the CDR3: TGTGCCAGCTGTGACCCGGGGTCCCCTGAAGCTTTCTTT.

The chain recombines TRBV4-3 with TRBJ2-5; maybe TRBD2 (6 bases). The germline gives CDR1 LGHNA, CDR2 YSLEER. The ends were cut back, 1 base at V and 4 bases at J, with 10 bases in the middle. The CDR3 totals 14 residues. The CDR3 DNA sequence: TGCGCCAGCAGCCAAGTGGCAGCGGGAGAGACCCAGTACTTC. Translated, it gives CASSQVAAGETQYF.

The V call is TRBV10-3, the J call TRBJ1-1, with 9 bases fitting TRBD1. CDR1 and CDR2 from the germline V gene are ENHRY and SYGVKD. CDR3 length: 12 amino acids. Losses at the gene ends were 5 bases for V and 13 bases for J; bases not matched to a gene: 8. The CDR3: CAISSGTGFVFF. CDR3 nucleotide sequence: TGTGCCATCAGTAGTGGGACAGGGTTTGTTTTCTTT.

The gene calls are TRBV10-3 and TRBJ2-2; 11 bases fit TRBD1. Germline V CDR1 and CDR2: ENHRY, SYGVKD. The CDR3 covers 16 residues. Trimming took 6 bases from V and 1 from J; bases not matched to a gene: 4. CDR3 coding DNA: TGTGCCATCAGACCCGGGACAGGGGGGAACACCGGGGAGCTGTTTTTT. Its protein is CAIRPGTGGNTGELFF.

About this clone: This sample includes further DNA sequences coding for the same CDR3. V gene TRBV5-1 combines with J gene TRBJ1-5; D may be TRBD1 (6 bases). CDR3 length equals 14 residues. CDR1 is SGHRS and CDR2 is YFSETQ in the germline V gene. V was pared by 7 bases and J by 3 bases, with 14 bases between. This CDR3 is CASSSGTPNQPQHF. Written as DNA, the CDR3 is TGCGCCAGCTCTTCCGGGACACCCAATCAGCCCCAGCATTTT.

The rearrangement joins TRBV10-3 to TRBJ2-7, with D possibly TRBD2 on 7 matching bases. Germline CDR1 ENHRY, CDR2 SYGVKD. The CDR3 runs to 15 residues. Trimming took off 1 base at V and 2 bases at J, with 12 bases between the two ends. The DNA for the CDR3 is TGTGCCATCAGTGAGTTAGGGGGGGGTGCCTACGAGCAGTACTTC. It encodes CAISELGGGAYEQYF.

In its sample, this clone was seen once. V usage is TRBV2 and J usage is TRBJ2-7, with a tentative D call TRBD1 (6 bases). The ends were cut back, 2 bases at V and 3 bases at J, with 14 bases in the middle. Germline CDR1 and CDR2: SNHLY and FYNNEI. The CDR3 consists of 15 residues. The CDR3 is CASSETRQALYEQYF. Here the CDR3 DNA reads TGTGCCAGCAGTGAAACGAGACAGGCCCTCTACGAGCAGTACTTC.

The chain recombines TRBV5-6 with TRBJ2-3; 10 bases line up with TRBD2. This CDR3 is built from 16 residues. Germline V gene data show CDR1 as SGHDT and CDR2 as YYEEEE. J was trimmed by 5 bases and V by 1 base; bases with no gene match: 7. DNA for the CDR3: TGTGCCAGCAGCTTGTACGGGAGACTAGCGGGAGATACGCAGTATTTT. Its translation: CASSLYGRLAGDTQYF.

This sequence joins TRBV10-1 and TRBJ2-5; D not certain. Germline CDR1 and CDR2: WNHNN and SYGVQD (reference sequence). CDR3 length: 13 residues. V lost 5 bases to trimming and J lost 5 bases, with 12 bases between them. This chain's CDR3 is CASSPIGGETQYF. In DNA, the CDR3 is TGCGCCAGCAGTCCTATTGGTGGGGAGACCCAGTACTTC.

The genes are TRBV5-6 and TRBJ2-2, with 9 positions matching TRBD1. V shed 3 bases, J shed 4 bases, and the junction held 10 bases outside the gene matches. Germline lookup yields CDR1 SGHDT and CDR2 YYEEEE. CDR3 length: 17 residues. CDR3 loop: CASSSSHRGRGTGELFF. The DNA of the CDR3 is TGTGCCAGCAGCTCTTCCCACAGGGGGCGCGGCACCGGGGAGCTGTTTTTT. The full variable domain, its missing parts supplied by reference TRBV5-6 and TRBJ2-2, is DAGVTQSPTHLIKTRGQQVTLRCSPKSGHDTVSWYQQALGQGPQFIFQYYEEEERQRGNFPDRFSGHQFPNYSSELNVNALLLGDSALYLCASSSSHRGRGTGELFFGEGSRLTVL.

The CDR3 DNA is TGCGCCAGCAGCTTGGTCGGGATGGACTATGGCTACACCTTC. Translated, it gives CASSLVGMDYGYTF. V and J are TRBV5-1 and TRBJ1-2; D not resolved. Germline V gene sequence: CDR1 SGHRS, CDR2 YFSETQ. V was shortened by 0 bases and J by 3 bases, with 9 bases between the two germline ends. This CDR3 has 14 residues. Complete variable domain (other parts from reference TRBV5-1 and TRBJ1-2): KAGVTQTPRYLIKTRGQQVTLSCSPISGHRSVSWYQQTPGQGLQFLFEYFSETQRNKGNFPGRFSGRQFSNSRSEMNVSTLELGDSALYLCASSLVGMDYGYTFGSGTRLTVV.